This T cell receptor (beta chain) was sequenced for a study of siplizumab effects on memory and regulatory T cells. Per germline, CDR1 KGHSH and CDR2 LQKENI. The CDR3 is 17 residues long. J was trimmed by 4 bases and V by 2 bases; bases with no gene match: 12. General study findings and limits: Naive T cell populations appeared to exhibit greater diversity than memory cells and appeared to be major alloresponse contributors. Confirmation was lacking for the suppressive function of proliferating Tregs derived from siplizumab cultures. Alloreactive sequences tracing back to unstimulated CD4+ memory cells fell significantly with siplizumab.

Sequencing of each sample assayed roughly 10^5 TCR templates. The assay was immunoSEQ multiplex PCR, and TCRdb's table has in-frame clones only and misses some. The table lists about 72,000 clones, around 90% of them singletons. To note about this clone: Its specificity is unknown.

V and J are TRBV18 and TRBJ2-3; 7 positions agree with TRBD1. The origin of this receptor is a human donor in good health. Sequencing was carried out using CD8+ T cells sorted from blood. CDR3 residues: CASSPVQGRQGPDTQYF. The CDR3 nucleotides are TGTGCCAGCTCACCAGTCCAAGGACGACAGGGCCCAGATACGCAGTATTTT. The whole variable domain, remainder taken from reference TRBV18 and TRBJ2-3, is NAGVMQNPRHLVRRRGQEARLRCSPMKGHSHVYWYRQLPEEGLKFMVYLQKENIIDESGMPKERFSAEFPKEGPSILRIQQVVRGDSAAYFCASSPVQGRQGPDTQYFGPGTRLTVL.